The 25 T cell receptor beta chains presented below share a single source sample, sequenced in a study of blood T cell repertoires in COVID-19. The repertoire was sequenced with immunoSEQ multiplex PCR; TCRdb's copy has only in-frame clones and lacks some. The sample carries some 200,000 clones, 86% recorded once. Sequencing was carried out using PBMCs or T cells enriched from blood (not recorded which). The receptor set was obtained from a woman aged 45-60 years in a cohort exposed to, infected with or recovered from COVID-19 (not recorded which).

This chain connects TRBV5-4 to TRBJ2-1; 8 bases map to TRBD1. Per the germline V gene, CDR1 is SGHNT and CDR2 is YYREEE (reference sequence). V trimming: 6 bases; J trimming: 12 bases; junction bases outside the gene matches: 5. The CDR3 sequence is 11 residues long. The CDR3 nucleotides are TGTGCCAGCACCCGGGGACAGGCGCAGTTCTTC. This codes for CASTRGQAQFF. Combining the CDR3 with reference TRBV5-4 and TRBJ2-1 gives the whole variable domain ETGVTQSPTHLIKTRGQQVTLRCSSQSGHNTVSWYQQALGQGPQFIFQYYREEENGRGNFPPRFSGLQFPNYSSELNVNALELDDSALYLCASTRGQAQFFGPGTRLTVL.

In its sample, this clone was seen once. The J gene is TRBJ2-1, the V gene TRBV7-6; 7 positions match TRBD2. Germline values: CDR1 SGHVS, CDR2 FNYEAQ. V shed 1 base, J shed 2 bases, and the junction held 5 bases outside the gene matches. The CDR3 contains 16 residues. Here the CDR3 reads CASSLGGGGAYNEQFF. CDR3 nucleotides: TGTGCCAGCAGCTTAGGTGGTGGGGGGGCCTACAATGAGCAGTTCTTC.

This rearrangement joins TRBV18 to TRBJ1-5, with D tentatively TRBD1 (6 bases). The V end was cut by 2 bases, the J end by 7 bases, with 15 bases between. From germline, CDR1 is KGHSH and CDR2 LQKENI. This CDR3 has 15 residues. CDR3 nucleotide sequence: TGTGCCAGCTCACCAAACAGGGATTTTCGCCAGCCCCAGCATTTT. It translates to CASSPNRDFRQPQHF.

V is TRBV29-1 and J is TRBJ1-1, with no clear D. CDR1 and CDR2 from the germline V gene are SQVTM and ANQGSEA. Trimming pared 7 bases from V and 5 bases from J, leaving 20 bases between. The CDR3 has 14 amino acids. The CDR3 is CSGRGLAGRTEAFF. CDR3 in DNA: TGCAGCGGGCGGGGTTTAGCGGGTCGAACTGAAGCTTTCTTT.

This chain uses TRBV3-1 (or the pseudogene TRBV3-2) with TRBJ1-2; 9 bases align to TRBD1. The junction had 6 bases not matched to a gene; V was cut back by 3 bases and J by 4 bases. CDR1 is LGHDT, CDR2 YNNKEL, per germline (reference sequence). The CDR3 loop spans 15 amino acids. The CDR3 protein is CASSHWGQGLYGYTF. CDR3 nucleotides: TGTGCCAGCAGCCACTGGGGACAGGGCCTCTATGGCTACACCTTC.

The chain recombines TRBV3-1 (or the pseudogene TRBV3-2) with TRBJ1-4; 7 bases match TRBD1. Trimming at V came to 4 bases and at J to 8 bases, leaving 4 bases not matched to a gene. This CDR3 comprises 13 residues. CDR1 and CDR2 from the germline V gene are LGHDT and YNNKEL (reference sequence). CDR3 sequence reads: CASSRTGAEKLFF. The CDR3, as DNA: TGTGCCAGCAGCCGTACAGGGGCGGAAAAACTGTTTTTT.

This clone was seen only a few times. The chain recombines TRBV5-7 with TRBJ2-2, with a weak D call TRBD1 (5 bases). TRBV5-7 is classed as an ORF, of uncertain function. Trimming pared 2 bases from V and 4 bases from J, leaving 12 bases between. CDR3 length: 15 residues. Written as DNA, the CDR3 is TGTGCCAGCAGCTTAATAGGGGATCGCACCGGGGAGCTGTTTTTT. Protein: CASSLIGDRTGELFF.

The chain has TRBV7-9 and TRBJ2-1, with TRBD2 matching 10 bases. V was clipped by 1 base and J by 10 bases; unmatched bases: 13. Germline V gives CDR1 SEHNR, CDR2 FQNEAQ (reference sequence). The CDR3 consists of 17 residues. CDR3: CASSLGWLAGAPPEQFF. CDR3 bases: TGTGCCAGCAGCTTAGGGTGGCTAGCGGGGGCCCCACCCGAGCAGTTCTTC.

DNA for the CDR3: TGTGCCAGCACCATTCTGCAGGGGGTTTACGGGGAGCTGTTTTTT. Encoded protein: CASTILQGVYGELFF. The chain combines TRBV7-2 with TRBJ2-2; TRBD1 aligns across 7 bases. The CDR3 loop spans 15 amino acids. Germline-derived CDR1 and CDR2 are SGHTA and FQGNSA. V shed 7 bases, J shed 7 bases, and the junction held 12 bases outside the gene matches.

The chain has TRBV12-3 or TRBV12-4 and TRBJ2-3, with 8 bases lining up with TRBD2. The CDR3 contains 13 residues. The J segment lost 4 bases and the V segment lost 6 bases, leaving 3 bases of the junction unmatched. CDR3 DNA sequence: TGTGCCAGCAGAGCGGGAGTAGCAGATACGCAGTATTTT. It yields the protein CASRAGVADTQYF.

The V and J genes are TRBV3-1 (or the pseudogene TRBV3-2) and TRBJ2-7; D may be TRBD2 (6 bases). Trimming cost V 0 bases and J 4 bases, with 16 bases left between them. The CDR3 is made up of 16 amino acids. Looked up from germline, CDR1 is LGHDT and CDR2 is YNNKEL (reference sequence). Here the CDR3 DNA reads TGTGCCAGCAGCCAAGATTTAGGCGGGGATTGGTACGAGCAGTACTTC. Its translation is CASSQDLGGDWYEQYF.

The CDR3 is CASSSGYKNIQYF. DNA for the CDR3: TGTGCCAGCAGCTCAGGGTACAAAAACATTCAGTACTTC. The chain uses TRBV7-3 and TRBJ2-4; D possibly corresponds to TRBD1 (5 bases). With 4 bases removed from V and 3 bases from J, the gap between germline ends came to 7 bases. The CDR3 has 13 amino acids. Germline CDR1 is SGHTA and CDR2 is FQGTGA. Together with reference TRBV7-3 and TRBJ2-4, the CDR3 gives the full variable domain: GAGVSQTPSNKVTEKGKYVELRCDPISGHTALYWYRQSLGQGPEFLIYFQGTGAADDSGLPNDRFFAVRPEGSVSTLKIQRTERGDSAVYLCASSSGYKNIQYFGAGTRLSVL.

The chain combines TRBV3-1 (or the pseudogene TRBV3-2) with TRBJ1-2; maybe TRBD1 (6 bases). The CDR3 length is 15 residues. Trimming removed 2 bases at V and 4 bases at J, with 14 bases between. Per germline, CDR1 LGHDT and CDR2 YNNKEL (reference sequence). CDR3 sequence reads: CASSQRWGRGYGYTF. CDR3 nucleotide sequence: TGTGCCAGCAGCCAACGTTGGGGGCGTGGCTATGGCTACACCTTC.

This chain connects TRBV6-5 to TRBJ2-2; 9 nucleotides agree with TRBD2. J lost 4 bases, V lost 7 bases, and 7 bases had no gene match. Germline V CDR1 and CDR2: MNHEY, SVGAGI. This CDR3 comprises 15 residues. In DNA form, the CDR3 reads TGTGCCAGCATACGTCGCGGGGGGGCCACCGGGGAGCTGTTTTTT. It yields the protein CASIRRGGATGELFF.

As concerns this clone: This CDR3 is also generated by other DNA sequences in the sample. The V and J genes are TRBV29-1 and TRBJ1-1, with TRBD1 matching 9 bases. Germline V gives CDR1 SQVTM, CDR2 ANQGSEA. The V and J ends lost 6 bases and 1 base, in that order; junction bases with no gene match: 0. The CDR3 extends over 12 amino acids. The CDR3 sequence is CSVGQGNTEAFF. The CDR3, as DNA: TGCAGCGTGGGACAGGGGAACACTGAAGCTTTCTTT.

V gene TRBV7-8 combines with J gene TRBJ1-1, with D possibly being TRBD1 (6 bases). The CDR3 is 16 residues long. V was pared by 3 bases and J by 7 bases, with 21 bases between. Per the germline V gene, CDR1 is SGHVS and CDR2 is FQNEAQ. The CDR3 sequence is CASSFIWEGDGDEAFF. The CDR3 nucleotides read TGTGCCAGCAGCTTCATCTGGGAGGGGGACGGAGATGAAGCTTTCTTT.

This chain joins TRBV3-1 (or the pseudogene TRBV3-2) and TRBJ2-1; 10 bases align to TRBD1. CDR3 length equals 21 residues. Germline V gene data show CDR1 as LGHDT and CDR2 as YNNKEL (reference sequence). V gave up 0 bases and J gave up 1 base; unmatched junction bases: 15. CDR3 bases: TGTGCCAGCAGCCAAGACTGGTGGAGGGACAGGGGTGTTACTTCCTACAATGAGCAGTTCTTC. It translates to CASSQDWWRDRGVTSYNEQFF.

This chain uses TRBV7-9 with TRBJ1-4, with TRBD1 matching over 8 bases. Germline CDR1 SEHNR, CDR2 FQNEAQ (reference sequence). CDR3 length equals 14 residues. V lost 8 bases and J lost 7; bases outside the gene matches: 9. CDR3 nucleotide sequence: TGTGCCAGCGGCAGGACAGGGACAGGTGAAAAACTGTTTTTT. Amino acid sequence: CASGRTGTGEKLFF.

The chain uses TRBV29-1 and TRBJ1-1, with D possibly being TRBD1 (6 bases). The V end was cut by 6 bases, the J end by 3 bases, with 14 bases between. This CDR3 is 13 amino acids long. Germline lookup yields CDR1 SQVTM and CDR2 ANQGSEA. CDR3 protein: CSVETGWDTEAFF. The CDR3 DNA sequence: TGCAGCGTGGAGACAGGCTGGGACACTGAAGCTTTCTTT.

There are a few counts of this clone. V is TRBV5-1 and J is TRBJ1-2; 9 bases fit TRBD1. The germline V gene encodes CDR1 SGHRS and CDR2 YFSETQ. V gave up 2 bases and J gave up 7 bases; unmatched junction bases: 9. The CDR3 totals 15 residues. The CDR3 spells CASSLWGQGVGGYTF. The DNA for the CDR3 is TGCGCCAGCAGCTTATGGGGACAGGGTGTCGGTGGCTACACCTTC.

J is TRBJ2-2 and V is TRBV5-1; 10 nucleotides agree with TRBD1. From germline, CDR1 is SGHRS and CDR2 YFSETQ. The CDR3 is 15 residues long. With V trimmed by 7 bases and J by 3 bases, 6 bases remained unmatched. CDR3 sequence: CASAKTGGYTGELFF. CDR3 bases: TGCGCCAGCGCGAAGACAGGGGGCTACACCGGGGAGCTGTTTTTT. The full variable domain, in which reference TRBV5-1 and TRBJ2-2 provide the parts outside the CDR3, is KAGVTQTPRYLIKTRGQQVTLSCSPISGHRSVSWYQQTPGQGLQFLFEYFSETQRNKGNFPGRFSGRQFSNSRSEMNVSTLELGDSALYLCASAKTGGYTGELFFGEGSRLTVL.

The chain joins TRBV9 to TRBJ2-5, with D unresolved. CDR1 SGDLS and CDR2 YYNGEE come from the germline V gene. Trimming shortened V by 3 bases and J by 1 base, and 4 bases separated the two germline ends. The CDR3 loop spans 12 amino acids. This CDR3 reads CASSAFQETQYF. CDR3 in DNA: TGTGCCAGCAGCGCCTTCCAAGAGACCCAGTACTTC.

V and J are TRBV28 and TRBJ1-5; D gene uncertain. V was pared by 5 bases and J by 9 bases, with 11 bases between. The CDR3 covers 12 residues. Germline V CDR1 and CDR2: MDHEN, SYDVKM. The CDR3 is CASSPDIRPQHF. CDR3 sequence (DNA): TGTGCCAGCAGTCCTGATATCAGGCCCCAGCATTTT.

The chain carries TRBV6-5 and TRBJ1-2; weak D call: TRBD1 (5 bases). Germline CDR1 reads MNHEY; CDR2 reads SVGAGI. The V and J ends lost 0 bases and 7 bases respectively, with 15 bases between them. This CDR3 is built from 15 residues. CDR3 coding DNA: TGTGCCAGCAGTTACTCACAGGTGGGGAGGGTTGGCTACACCTTC. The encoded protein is CASSYSQVGRVGYTF.

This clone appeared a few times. For the CDR3, the DNA is TGTGCCAGCAGCGAGGACAGGGGGCGGTATGGCTACACCTTC. Its protein is CASSEDRGRYGYTF. V gene TRBV7-9 combines with J gene TRBJ1-2; TRBD1 agrees at 11 bases. Germline assignment: CDR1 SEHNR and CDR2 FQNEAQ (reference sequence). Trimming removed 5 bases from V and 5 bases from J; junction bases left unmatched: 4. This CDR3 contains 14 residues.